These 9 T cell receptor beta chains were sequenced from one sample in a study of read filtering for tumor transcriptome and immune sequencing. Molecular barcoded adaptors covering alpha/delta and beta/gamma chains were used on around 370 ng RNA. Each CDR3 protein gets one entry after TCRdb re-called the reads with MiXCR. The data show some 41,000 distinct CDR3 sequences, 10% to 15% seen once. The sample taken for sequencing was a population of CD138-negative cells sorted from bone marrow. These TCRs come from a donor aged 40 or over with multiple myeloma.

There are many counts of this clonotype. The J gene is TRBJ2-1, the V gene TRBV7-9; 7 nucleotides line up with TRBD2. This CDR3 is built from 15 residues. The germline V gene has CDR1 SEHNR and CDR2 FQNEAQ (reference sequence). V shed 4 bases and J 8 bases; nucleotides not matched to a gene: 11. For the CDR3, the DNA is TGTGCCAGCAGCTCAGAAGGACTAGTGGTCTATGAGCAGTTCTTC. This codes for CASSSEGLVVYEQFF.

This clonotype was counted between two and nine times. The chain joins TRBV7-9 to TRBJ2-7; TRBD1 might be the D (6 bases). CDR1 is SEHNR and CDR2 is FQNEAQ in the germline V gene (reference sequence). Trimming removed 5 bases at V and 3 bases at J, with 11 bases between. The length of the CDR3 is 13 residues. Written as DNA, the CDR3 is TGTGCCAGCAGCCGAGGACAGATCTACGAGCAGTACTTC. Amino acid sequence: CASSRGQIYEQYF. Based on the CDR3 plus reference TRBV7-9 and TRBJ2-7, the full variable domain is DTGVSQNPRHKITKRGQNVTFRCDPISEHNRLYWYRQTLGQGPEFLTYFQNEAQLEKSRLLSDRFSAERPKGSFSTLEIQRTEQGDSAMYLCASSRGQIYEQYFGPGTRLTVT.

This clonotype was seen many times. This sequence joins TRBV7-8 and TRBJ2-7; D perhaps matches TRBD1 (6 bases). Per germline, CDR1 SGHVS and CDR2 FQNEAQ. The CDR3 has 17 residues. Trimming pared 0 bases from V and 0 bases from J, leaving 15 bases between. The CDR3 sequence: CASSLARSDRYSYEQYF. The DNA for the CDR3 is TGTGCCAGCAGCTTAGCGAGATCGGACAGATACTCCTACGAGCAGTACTTC.

The sample holds many counts of this clonotype. V gene TRBV18 combines with J gene TRBJ1-1; D remains ambiguous. Trimming shortened V by 3 bases and J by 3 bases, and 17 bases separated the two germline ends. Germline CDR1 reads KGHSH; CDR2 reads LQKENI. CDR3 size: 16 residues. The CDR3 region is CASSPMEVRGYTEAFF. The CDR3 bases are TGTGCCAGCTCACCCATGGAGGTGCGCGGCTACACTGAAGCTTTCTTT.

This clonotype was seen a few times. The J gene is TRBJ2-3, the V gene TRBV7-2; D is possibly TRBD1 or TRBD2 (5 bases each). Trimming shortened V by 10 bases and J by 2 bases, and 16 bases separated the two germline ends. The length of the CDR3 is 14 residues. CDR1 is SGHTA and CDR2 is FQGNSA in the germline V gene. The CDR3 DNA sequence: TGTGCCATTAGGGGACCGTTCAACACAGATACGCAGTATTTT. Amino acids: CAIRGPFNTDTQYF.

The chain uses TRBV20-1 and TRBJ2-3; 7 bases line up with TRBD2. V shed 4 bases and J 0 bases; nucleotides not matched to a gene: 10. CDR1 DFQATT and CDR2 SNEGSKA come from the germline V gene (reference sequence). The CDR3 covers 16 residues. The CDR3 bases are TGCAGTGCTAAGAGCCCCACTAGCGAGAGCACAGATACGCAGTATTTT. This codes for CSAKSPTSESTDTQYF.

This clonotype was counted many times. The rearrangement uses TRBV2 and TRBJ2-1; D remains ambiguous. V lost 3 bases to trimming and J lost 14 bases, with 14 bases between them. CDR1 is SNHLY, CDR2 FYNNEI, per germline. The CDR3 totals 12 residues. The CDR3 loop is CASSDNSPREFF. CDR3 DNA sequence: TGTGCCAGCAGTGACAACAGCCCGAGAGAGTTCTTC.

This clonotype was observed many times. The chain recombines TRBV27 with TRBJ2-1; D may be TRBD1 (6 bases). Trimming took 2 bases from V and 14 from J, leaving 19 bases between them. Germline V gives CDR1 MNHEY, CDR2 SMNVEV (reference sequence). This CDR3 comprises 14 residues. The CDR3 DNA reads TGTGCCAGCAGTTTAAAGACAGGTCACCCACAGAAGTTCTTC. Protein sequence: CASSLKTGHPQKFF.

This clonotype has at least ten counts. The V call is TRBV10-3, the J call TRBJ2-3; TRBD2 matches at 8 bases. This CDR3 spans 15 amino acids. The ends lost 11 bases at V and 5 bases at J; junction bases unmatched: 15. CDR1 and CDR2 from the germline V gene are ENHRY and SYGVKD. This CDR3 is CAHGTSGQGVDTQYF. The CDR3 DNA reads as TGTGCCCATGGAACTAGCGGCCAAGGGGTAGATACGCAGTATTTT.